These 14 T cell receptor beta chains share one sample of origin, sequenced in a study of OX40 agonist ivuxolimab in advanced cancers. The library was made by the immunoSEQ multiplex PCR assay. What TCRdb holds here is the immuneACCESS table cut down to in-frame rearrangements. Part of the clones is not present; checked against another copy, under half of the missing clones reflect an unresolved V gene, and the others are unexplained. The sample table contains some 100,000 clones; only one count was recorded for roughly 90% of them. 3% to 4% of the sample comes from the top ten. Source: CD4+ or CD8+ T cells sorted from blood, taken in a trial of the OX40 agonist ivuxolimab. The source is an adult with an advanced solid tumor such as melanoma, head and neck, liver or kidney cancer.

The genes are TRBV19 and TRBJ2-1, with 9 bases lining up with TRBD2. Germline lookup yields CDR1 LNHDA and CDR2 SQIVND (reference sequence). The CDR3 length is 15 residues. V lost 1 base and J lost 6; bases outside the gene matches: 4. The CDR3 nucleotides are TGTGCCAGTAGTATAGGGACTAGCGCGGGCAATGAGCAGTTCTTC. Amino acids: CASSIGTSAGNEQFF.

V is TRBV6-5 and J is TRBJ1-6; D not certain. From germline, CDR1 is MNHEY and CDR2 SVGAGI. The germline V and J ends were trimmed by 2 bases and 1 base, with 3 bases remaining between them. The CDR3 has 14 amino acids. The CDR3: CASSYESYNSPLHF. In DNA form, the CDR3 reads TGTGCCAGCAGTTACGAATCCTATAATTCACCCCTCCACTTT.

This clone was observed a single time. The chain uses TRBV19 and TRBJ1-2; no clear D. V was trimmed by 4 bases and J by 8 bases, leaving 20 bases between them. Germline lookup yields CDR1 LNHDA and CDR2 SQIVND (reference sequence). The CDR3 spans 15 residues. CDR3 loop: CASSTIPGSPRGYTF. The CDR3 nucleotides read TGTGCCAGTAGTACGATCCCGGGCTCCCCTCGCGGCTACACCTTC.

The chain is built from TRBV12-5 and TRBJ2-2; D might be TRBD1 (6 bases). The CDR3 is made up of 17 amino acids. Germline assignment: CDR1 LGHNT and CDR2 FRNRAP. The ends were cut back, 4 bases at V and 3 bases at J, with 18 bases in the middle. CDR3 amino acids: CASGWVDTGMYTGELFF. The CDR3 coding sequence is TGTGCTAGTGGTTGGGTTGACACAGGGATGTACACCGGGGAGCTGTTTTTT. The full variable domain, rest sourced from reference TRBV12-5 and TRBJ2-2, is DARVTQTPRHKVTEMGQEVTMRCQPILGHNTVFWYRQTMMQGLELLAYFRNRAPLDDSGMPKDRFSAEMPDATLATLKIQPSEPRDSAVYFCASGWVDTGMYTGELFFGEGSRLTVL.

The V call is TRBV5-6, the J call TRBJ2-5; 13 bases line up with TRBD2. There are 19 residues in the CDR3. J gave up 4 bases and V 0 bases, and 12 bases lay outside the gene matches. Germline assignment: CDR1 SGHDT and CDR2 YYEEEE. The CDR3 loop is CASSLAWATSGGDSETQYF. CDR3 coding DNA: TGTGCCAGCAGCTTGGCCTGGGCTACTAGCGGGGGGGACTCAGAGACCCAGTACTTC.

The rearrangement links TRBV5-1 to TRBJ2-5; 8 bases match TRBD2. The CDR3 is made up of 15 amino acids. Germline values: CDR1 SGHRS, CDR2 YFSETQ. The junction had 7 bases not matched to a gene; V was cut back by 5 bases and J by 1 base. In DNA, the CDR3 is TGCGCCAGCAGAGAGGAACTAGCGGTCCAAGAGACCCAGTACTTC. Translation: CASREELAVQETQYF.

In its sample, this clone was seen a few times. The rearrangement uses TRBV25-1 and TRBJ2-7; D unclear. The V end lost 8 bases, the J end lost 2 bases, and 7 bases lay between the germline ends. Germline CDR1 reads MGHDK; CDR2 reads SYGVNS. The CDR3 is 11 amino acids. The CDR3 sequence: CASAAAYEQYF. The CDR3 bases are TGTGCCAGCGCCGCAGCCTACGAGCAGTACTTC.

The chain has TRBV2 and TRBJ1-1; TRBD1 might be the D (6 bases). The germline CDR1 and CDR2 sequences are SNHLY and FYNNEI. V was clipped by 4 bases and J by 4 bases, with 19 bases between them. This CDR3 spans 16 amino acids. The CDR3 spells CASSVSGAGFGTEAFF. The CDR3 DNA reads TGTGCCAGCAGTGTATCAGGGGCAGGGTTCGGCACTGAAGCTTTCTTT.

V and J are TRBV5-4 and TRBJ1-2; D is perhaps TRBD1 (5 bases). The germline V gene has CDR1 SGHNT and CDR2 YYREEE (reference sequence). The V end lost 10 bases, the J end lost 7 bases, and 17 bases lay between the germline ends. The CDR3 has 12 residues. The CDR3 reads CASSLGAGGYTF. DNA of the CDR3: TGTGCCTCTTCCCTAGGGGCTGGTGGCTACACCTTC.

The chain has TRBV27 and TRBJ2-7; no reliable D call. The V gene lost 2 bases and the J gene lost 6 bases, with 11 bases spanning the gap. The CDR3 spans 13 residues. Germline CDR1 MNHEY, CDR2 SMNVEV (reference sequence). The CDR3, as DNA: TGTGCCAGCAGTTTACGTAGGGAACGCGAGCAGTACTTC. Translation: CASSLRREREQYF.

This clone appeared a few times. The chain has TRBV6-1 and TRBJ1-2; D may be TRBD1 (6 bases). Trimming shortened V by 6 bases and J by 4 bases, and 9 bases separated the two germline ends. The CDR3 extends over 12 amino acids. Germline-derived CDR1 and CDR2 are MNHNS and SASEGT. The CDR3 sequence is CASRHRAYGYTF. Written as DNA, the CDR3 is TGTGCCAGCAGGCACAGGGCCTATGGCTACACCTTC.

The rearrangement uses TRBV19 and TRBJ1-1, with unresolved D. The CDR3 is 14 amino acids. V dropped 9 bases and J dropped 0 bases, with 14 bases sitting between them. Germline V CDR1 and CDR2: LNHDA, SQIVND (reference sequence). CDR3 region: CASTPRKMNTEAFF. The CDR3 DNA reads as TGTGCCAGCACTCCCAGGAAAATGAACACTGAAGCTTTCTTT.

J is TRBJ1-2 and V is TRBV2; a possible D gene is TRBD1 (6 bases). V lost 11 bases and J 5 bases, leaving 15 bases between the germline ends. This CDR3 spans 12 amino acids. Germline CDR1 is SNHLY and CDR2 is FYNNEI. The CDR3 is CARLGQLYGYTF. CDR3 sequence (DNA): TGTGCCCGCCTCGGACAGCTATATGGCTACACCTTC.

DNA for the CDR3: TGCGCCAGCAGCTTTACGGTCCCCGGACAGGTGAACTATGGCTACACCTTC. Protein product: CASSFTVPGQVNYGYTF. This chain connects TRBV5-1 to TRBJ1-2, with TRBD1 identical over 7 bases. Looked up from germline, CDR1 is SGHRS and CDR2 is YFSETQ. J was trimmed by 2 bases and V by 2 bases; bases with no gene match: 12. CDR3 length: 17 amino acids.